These 7 T cell receptor beta chains were all obtained from the same sample, sequenced in a study of shared clonotypes between healthy human individuals. TCRdb's table, derived via immunoSEQ multiplex PCR, lists solely in-frame clones and lacks some. The sample holds about 2.3 million clones, around 92% seen once. Material: naive CD4+ T cells from PBMCs. Subset: CD45RA+ positively selected. These receptors came from a man between 18 and 29 years old in good health. Some clones in this sample may be carry-over from other donors' samples.

The chain is built from TRBV27 and TRBJ2-7; perhaps D is TRBD1 or TRBD2 (5 bases each). The length of the CDR3 is 14 residues. V lost 6 bases, J lost 2 bases, and 14 bases lay in between. Germline CDR1 reads MNHEY; CDR2 reads SMNVEV (reference sequence). The CDR3 sequence: CASSLFGATYEQYF. CDR3 in DNA: TGTGCCAGCAGCCTTTTCGGGGCGACCTACGAGCAGTACTTC.

The chain employs TRBV7-8 and TRBJ1-5; 7 bases align to TRBD1. CDR3 length equals 14 residues. After removal of 8 bases from V and 4 bases from J, the junction contained 8 bases not matched to a gene. Germline V gives CDR1 SGHVS, CDR2 FQNEAQ. The CDR3 bases are TGTGCCAGCGGGAGACAGGGTCTTAATCAGCCCCAGCATTTT. It specifies CASGRQGLNQPQHF.

The chain carries TRBV9 and TRBJ2-5; D may be TRBD2 (5 bases). The CDR3 consists of 16 residues. V dropped 3 bases and J dropped 2 bases, with 17 bases sitting between them. Germline loops: CDR1 SGDLS, CDR2 YYNGEE. In DNA form, the CDR3 reads TGTGCCAGCAGCGCCCCCCAGTCAAGCGGACAAGAGACCCAGTACTTC. Translated, it gives CASSAPQSSGQETQYF.

This rearrangement joins TRBV6-5 to TRBJ1-2, with 7 bases that match TRBD1. Germline-derived CDR1 and CDR2 are MNHEY and SVGAGI. This CDR3 spans 14 amino acids. V was clipped by 4 bases and J by 2 bases; unmatched bases: 4. CDR3 region: CASSSPDRNYGYTF. The CDR3 bases are TGTGCCAGCAGTTCGCCGGACAGGAACTATGGCTACACCTTC.

V gene TRBV2 combines with J gene TRBJ2-7; D might be TRBD2 (5 bases). Trimming took off 8 bases at V and 3 bases at J, with 20 bases between the two ends. The germline V gene has CDR1 SNHLY and CDR2 FYNNEI. CDR3 length: 15 amino acids. DNA of the CDR3: TGTGCCAGCCTAACACCTACCGGGAACTACTACGAGCAGTACTTC. Its protein is CASLTPTGNYYEQYF. Looking up the rest from reference TRBV2 and TRBJ2-7 gives the full variable domain: EPEVTQTPSHQVTQMGQEVILRCVPISNHLYFYWYRQILGQKVEFLVSFYNNEISEKSEIFDDQFSVERPDGSNFTLKIRSTKLEDSAMYFCASLTPTGNYYEQYFGPGTRLTVT.

This clone was seen a few times. V gene TRBV6-5 combines with J gene TRBJ1-1; D perhaps matches TRBD1 (6 bases). CDR1 and CDR2 from the germline V gene are MNHEY and SVGAGI. This CDR3 has 14 amino acids. V lost 6 bases and J 3 bases, leaving 14 bases between the germline ends. The CDR3 DNA follows: TGTGCCAGCAGGTTAACAGGGTTGGACACTGAAGCTTTCTTT. This encodes CASRLTGLDTEAFF.

This rearrangement joins TRBV11-2 to TRBJ1-1, with 7 bases matching TRBD1. Trimming took 5 bases from V and 9 from J; bases not matched to a gene: 15. This CDR3 has 15 residues. Germline values: CDR1 SGHAT, CDR2 FQNNGV. The chain's CDR3 is CASSPHKTGLSQAFF. CDR3 DNA: TGTGCCAGCAGCCCACATAAGACAGGGTTATCTCAAGCTTTCTTT.